Each of the 23 T cell receptor beta chains below was sequenced from the same sample in a study of T cell responses to AZD1222 COVID-19 vaccine. Assay: immunoSEQ multiplex PCR; the TCRdb copy retains only in-frame clones and omits some. The table shows 120,000 or so clones, with nearly 90% occurring only once. The source material was peripheral blood, sampled on day 0 of AZD1222 vaccination. These receptors all stem from an adult in good health.

V is TRBV7-2 and J is TRBJ2-4; 9 bases line up with TRBD2. CDR1 is SGHTA, CDR2 FQGNSA, per germline. Trimming removed 8 bases from V and 10 bases from J; junction bases left unmatched: 21. The CDR3 is 17 residues long. CDR3 sequence (DNA): TGTGCCAGCCGCGGGTTGGGGGGGGGCGGGGGGGCAGGAATTCAGTACTTC. Amino acid sequence: CASRGLGGGGGAGIQYF.

The chain carries TRBV12-3 or TRBV12-4 and TRBJ2-1, with TRBD2 matching 8 bases. The J segment lost 10 bases and the V segment lost 8 bases, leaving 10 bases of the junction unmatched. This CDR3 spans 13 amino acids. CDR3 sequence reads: CASGLAGRGEQFF. CDR3 coding DNA: TGTGCCAGCGGTCTAGCGGGCCGTGGAGAGCAGTTCTTC.

This clone is classed as medium-sized. The CDR3 reads CATKAGTGDYNEQFF. In nucleotides, the CDR3 is TGTGCCACAAAAGCCGGGACAGGCGACTACAATGAGCAGTTCTTC. This chain connects TRBV2 to TRBJ2-1, with 8 bases aligning to TRBD1. This CDR3 region has 15 residues. Germline trimming cut 10 bases from V and 3 bases from J; bases unmatched to any gene: 11. Looked up from germline, CDR1 is SNHLY and CDR2 is FYNNEI.

V and J are TRBV2 and TRBJ1-5; the D is unclear. V lost 2 bases and J 1 base, leaving 3 bases between the germline ends. This CDR3 spans 13 amino acids. Germline-derived CDR1 and CDR2 are SNHLY and FYNNEI. The CDR3 region has the DNA TGTGCCAGCAGTGAAAACAGCAATCAGCCCCAGCATTTT. Its protein is CASSENSNQPQHF.

The V call is TRBV24-1, the J call TRBJ1-3, with D unresolved. The CDR3 extends over 16 amino acids. Trimming stripped 6 bases from V and 0 bases from J, with 14 bases between. Per germline, CDR1 KGHDR and CDR2 SFDVKD. The CDR3 region is CATSCGGRCSGNTIYF. The CDR3 DNA sequence: TGTGCCACCAGTTGCGGCGGCCGATGCTCTGGAAACACCATATATTTT.

The gene calls are TRBV15 and TRBJ1-4; a possible D gene is TRBD1 (5 bases). V gave up 0 bases and J gave up 8 bases, with 13 bases separating them. The V gene's germline CDR1 is LNHNV and CDR2 YYDKDF (reference sequence). The CDR3 covers 15 residues. As DNA, the CDR3 is TGTGCCACCAGCAGAGATGGACACCGGAGGGAAAAACTGTTTTTT. Translated: CATSRDGHRREKLFF.

The V call is TRBV28, the J call TRBJ1-1; D remains ambiguous. The V gene's germline CDR1 is MDHEN and CDR2 SYDVKM. The germline V and J ends were trimmed by 5 bases and 7 bases, with 8 bases remaining between them. This CDR3 is built from 11 residues. This chain's CDR3 is CASSDRSEAFF. The CDR3 DNA sequence: TGTGCCAGCAGTGATCGGAGTGAAGCTTTCTTT.

The genes are TRBV7-9 and TRBJ1-2; 7 nucleotides agree with TRBD1. CDR1 is SEHNR, CDR2 FQNEAQ, per germline (reference sequence). The CDR3 has 14 amino acids. After removal of 1 base from V and 4 bases from J, the junction contained 3 bases not matched to a gene. DNA of the CDR3: TGTGCCAGCAGCTTAGACAGGGGTGGCTATGGCTACACCTTC. This codes for CASSLDRGGYGYTF.

This clone was detected only once. The V gene is TRBV6-5, the J gene TRBJ2-7; 8 bases map to TRBD1. CDR3 length equals 15 residues. V dropped 2 bases and J dropped 1; count of bases not matched to a gene: 4. Germline CDR1 MNHEY, CDR2 SVGAGI. This chain's CDR3 is CASSYVGQGSYEQYF. CDR3 in DNA: TGTGCCAGCAGTTACGTCGGACAGGGTTCCTACGAGCAGTACTTC.

The V and J genes are TRBV5-1 and TRBJ2-1; TRBD1 matches 8 bases. The CDR3 has 17 amino acids. V lost 2 bases and J lost 2; bases outside the gene matches: 9. The germline gives CDR1 SGHRS, CDR2 YFSETQ. In DNA, the CDR3 is TGCGCCAGCAGCTTAGGGGGTGGACAGGGCACCTACAATGAGCAGTTCTTC. Its protein product is CASSLGGGQGTYNEQFF.

The chain combines TRBV7-8 with TRBJ2-2, with a possible D match to TRBD2 (6 bases). Germline CDR1 is SGHVS and CDR2 is FQNEAQ. Trimming stripped 6 bases from V and 5 bases from J, with 13 bases between. CDR3 length: 14 amino acids. As DNA, the CDR3 is TGTGCCAGCAGTCGGGGACTGACGACCGGGGAGCTGTTTTTT. It yields the protein CASSRGLTTGELFF.

The chain joins TRBV10-2 to TRBJ2-7; no clear D gene. Trimming took off 3 bases at V and 3 bases at J, with 6 bases between the two ends. The CDR3 has 12 amino acids. CDR1 and CDR2 from the germline V gene are WSHSY and SAAADI. The DNA for the CDR3 is TGCGCCAGCAGTGAAAGGTACTACGAGCAGTACTTC. As protein: CASSERYYEQYF.

V is TRBV9 and J is TRBJ1-6; weak D call: TRBD1 (5 bases). Germline CDR1 is SGDLS and CDR2 is YYNGEE. Trimming stripped 5 bases from V and 8 bases from J, with 14 bases between. The CDR3 length is 14 residues. CDR3 sequence (DNA): TGTGCCAGCAGGGGGGACGGAAAATATTCACCCCTCCACTTT. It is translated as CASRGDGKYSPLHF.

This chain connects TRBV6-6 to TRBJ1-6; D gene uncertain. Germline V gene data show CDR1 as MNHNY and CDR2 as SVGAGI (reference sequence). The CDR3 runs to 15 residues. Between the trimmed V and J ends, which lost 0 bases and 5 bases, there was a span of 8 bases. CDR3 amino acids: CASSYSLQNNSPLHF. The CDR3 bases are TGTGCCAGCAGTTACTCGCTACAGAATAATTCACCCCTCCACTTT.

The V gene is TRBV7-9, the J gene TRBJ2-5, with a tentative D call TRBD2 (7 bases). The CDR3 spans 16 residues. V was trimmed by 2 bases and J by 2 bases, leaving 15 bases between them. Germline V gene sequence: CDR1 SEHNR, CDR2 FQNEAQ (reference sequence). The CDR3 protein is CASSLMDGGLQETQYF. The CDR3 region has the DNA TGTGCCAGCAGCTTAATGGACGGGGGGCTACAAGAGACCCAGTACTTC.

This CDR3 is CASSWGSGELFF. The CDR3 nucleotides are TGTGCCAGCAGCTGGGGGTCCGGGGAGCTGTTTTTT. The chain combines TRBV5-4 with TRBJ2-2; the D gene could be TRBD1 or TRBD2 (5 bases each). This CDR3 is built from 12 residues. Trimming cost V 3 bases and J 6 bases, with 6 bases left between them. Germline V gives CDR1 SGHNT, CDR2 YYREEE (reference sequence).

The chain uses TRBV5-1 and TRBJ1-4; D call uncertain. V was clipped by 0 bases and J by 0 bases, with 9 bases between them. The CDR3 covers 16 residues. Germline lookup yields CDR1 SGHRS and CDR2 YFSETQ. CDR3 residues: CASSLGQTATNEKLFF. The CDR3 DNA sequence: TGCGCCAGCAGCTTGGGGCAGACTGCAACTAATGAAAAACTGTTTTTT.

The J gene is TRBJ2-1, the V gene TRBV10-3, with 14 bases that match TRBD2. The CDR3 extends over 17 amino acids. Trimming removed 10 bases from V and 1 base from J; junction bases left unmatched: 9. Germline V gene lookup returns CDR1 ENHRY and CDR2 SYGVKD. CDR3 nucleotides: TGTGCCAGTCGCGGGACTAGCGGGAGTGTTTCCTACAATGAGCAGTTCTTC. Protein product: CASRGTSGSVSYNEQFF.

CDR3 loop: CASRPGTGGSYGYTF. For the CDR3, the DNA is TGCGCCAGCAGACCCGGGACAGGGGGCAGCTATGGCTACACCTTC. The V and J genes are TRBV5-1 and TRBJ1-2; 12 nucleotides agree with TRBD1. This CDR3 has 15 amino acids. V lost 5 bases to trimming and J lost 4 bases; unmatched junction nucleotides: 6. The germline gives CDR1 SGHRS, CDR2 YFSETQ.

V is TRBV29-1 and J is TRBJ1-2; TRBD1 might be the D (6 bases). The CDR3 runs to 13 residues. Trimming removed 1 base at V and 4 bases at J, with 10 bases between. Looked up from germline, CDR1 is SQVTM and CDR2 is ANQGSEA. As DNA, the CDR3 is TGCAGCGTTGAAGTCCAGGGGACCTATGGCTACACCTTC. Translated: CSVEVQGTYGYTF.

The chain combines TRBV2 with TRBJ1-5; no clear D. The V end lost 3 bases, the J end lost 2 bases, and 11 bases lay between the germline ends. The CDR3 spans 15 residues. Germline V gives CDR1 SNHLY, CDR2 FYNNEI. CDR3 loop: CASSETTGGNQPQHF. The DNA of the CDR3 is TGTGCCAGCAGTGAGACGACGGGAGGCAATCAGCCCCAGCATTTT.

V usage is TRBV5-4 and J usage is TRBJ1-2; D uncertain. Germline values: CDR1 SGHNT, CDR2 YYREEE (reference sequence). Trimming removed 4 bases at V and 2 bases at J, with 15 bases between. This CDR3 spans 15 amino acids. DNA for the CDR3: TGTGCCAGCAGCGACTACAGTACCCGAAACTATGGCTACACCTTC. As protein: CASSDYSTRNYGYTF.

This rearrangement joins TRBV3-1 (or the pseudogene TRBV3-2) to TRBJ1-1; D ambiguous. V dropped 1 base and J dropped 5 bases, with 20 bases sitting between them. Germline V gives CDR1 LGHDT, CDR2 YNNKEL (reference sequence). The CDR3 covers 17 residues. The CDR3 reads CASSQVWGSEGETEAFF. The CDR3 bases are TGTGCCAGCAGCCAAGTTTGGGGATCGGAGGGTGAGACTGAAGCTTTCTTT.